This TCR beta chain came from a study of cytomegalovirus exposure and HLA in healthy donors. Study in general: There were several hundred genotyped donors. Of these, roughly 86% fell in the genetic ancestry cluster associated with self-reported Caucasian donors.

A word on this clone: Its specificity is unknown.

Each of the donors was a healthy bone marrow donor. This PCR relied on a set of 60 Vbeta primers and 13 Jbeta primers. TCRdb's copy holds only in-frame clones and misses some; the assay was immunoSEQ multiplex PCR. The sample has around 85,000 clones; 70% to 85% are singletons. General study results and limits: In a later analysis, compared with equally common non-associated chains, HLA-associated beta chains were more expanded.

The sequence came from a young man in good health and CMV-seropositive. Sequencing was performed on PBMCs.

For the CDR3, the DNA is TGTGCCAGCAGTTTATCGACCGGGAGGACCTACGAGCAGTACTTC. Translation gives CASSLSTGRTYEQYF. V is TRBV27 and J is TRBJ2-7; 7 bases line up with TRBD2. Trimming cost V 0 bases and J 2 bases; bases outside gene matches: 4. This CDR3 region has 15 residues. Germline values: CDR1 MNHEY, CDR2 SMNVEV (reference sequence).